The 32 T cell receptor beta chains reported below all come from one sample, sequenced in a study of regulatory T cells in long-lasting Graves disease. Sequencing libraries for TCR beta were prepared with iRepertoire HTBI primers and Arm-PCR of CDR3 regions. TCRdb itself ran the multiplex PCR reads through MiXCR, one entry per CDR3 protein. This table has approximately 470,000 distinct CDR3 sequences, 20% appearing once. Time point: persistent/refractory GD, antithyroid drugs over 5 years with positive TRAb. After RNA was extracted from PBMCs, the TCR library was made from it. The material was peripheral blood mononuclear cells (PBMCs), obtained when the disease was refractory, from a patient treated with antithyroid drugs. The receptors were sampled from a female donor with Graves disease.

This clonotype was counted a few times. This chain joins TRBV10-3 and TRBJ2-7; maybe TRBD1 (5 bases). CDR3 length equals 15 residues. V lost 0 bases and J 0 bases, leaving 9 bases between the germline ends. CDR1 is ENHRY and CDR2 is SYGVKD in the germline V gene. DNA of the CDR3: TGTGCCATCAGTGAGTCCGGCACAGGCTCCTACGAGCAGTACTTC. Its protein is CAISESGTGSYEQYF.

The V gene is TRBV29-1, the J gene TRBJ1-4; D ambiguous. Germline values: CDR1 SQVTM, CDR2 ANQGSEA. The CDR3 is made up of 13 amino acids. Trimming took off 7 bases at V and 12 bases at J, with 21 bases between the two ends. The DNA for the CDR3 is TGCAGCGCCCAGGCCCAGGCCGGAGGAGAACTGTTTTTT. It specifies CSAQAQAGGELFF.

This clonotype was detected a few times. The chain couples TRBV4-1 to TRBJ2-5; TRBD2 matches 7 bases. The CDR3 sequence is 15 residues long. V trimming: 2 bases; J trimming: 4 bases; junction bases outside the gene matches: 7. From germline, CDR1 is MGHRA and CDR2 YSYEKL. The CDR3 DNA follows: TGCGCCAGCAGCCAACTACGGGGGGTCCGAGAGACCCAGTACTTC. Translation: CASSQLRGVRETQYF.

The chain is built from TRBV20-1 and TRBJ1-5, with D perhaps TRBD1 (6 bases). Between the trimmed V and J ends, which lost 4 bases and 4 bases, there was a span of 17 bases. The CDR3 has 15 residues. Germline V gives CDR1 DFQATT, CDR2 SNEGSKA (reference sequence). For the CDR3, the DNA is TGCAGTGCTATATTACTCGGGGGCCGAAATCAGCCCCAGCATTTT. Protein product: CSAILLGGRNQPQHF.

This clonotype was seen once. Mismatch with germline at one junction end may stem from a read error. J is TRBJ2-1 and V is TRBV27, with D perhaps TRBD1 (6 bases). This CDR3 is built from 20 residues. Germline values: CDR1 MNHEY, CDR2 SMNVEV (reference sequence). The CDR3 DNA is TGTACCAGCAGTCCCCCCACAGGGAAAGTTCGACCCAGCTCCTACAATGAGCAGTTCTTC. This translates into CTSSPPTGKVRPSSYNEQFF.

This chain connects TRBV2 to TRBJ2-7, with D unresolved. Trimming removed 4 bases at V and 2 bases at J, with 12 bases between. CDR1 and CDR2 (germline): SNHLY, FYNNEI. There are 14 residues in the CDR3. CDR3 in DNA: TGTGCCAGCAGTGTGGACCGAATGACCTACGAGCAGTACTTC. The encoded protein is CASSVDRMTYEQYF.

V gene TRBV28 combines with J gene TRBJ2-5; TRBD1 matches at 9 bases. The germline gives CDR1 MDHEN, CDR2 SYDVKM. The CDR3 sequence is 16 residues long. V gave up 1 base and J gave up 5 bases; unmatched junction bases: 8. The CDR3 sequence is CASSLYGQGWGETQYF. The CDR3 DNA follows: TGTGCCAGCAGTTTATACGGACAGGGGTGGGGGGAGACCCAGTACTTC. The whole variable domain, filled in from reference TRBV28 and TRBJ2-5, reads DVKVTQSSRYLVKRTGEKVFLECVQDMDHENMFWYRQDPGLGLRLIYFSYDVKMKEKGDIPEGYSVSREKKERFSLILESASTNQTSMYLCASSLYGQGWGETQYFGPGTRLLVL.

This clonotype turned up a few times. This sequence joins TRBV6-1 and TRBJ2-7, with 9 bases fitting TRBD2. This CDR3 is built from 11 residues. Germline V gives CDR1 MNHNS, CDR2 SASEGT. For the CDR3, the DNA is TGTGCGGTGGAGACTAGCGGTTCACAGTACTTC. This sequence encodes CAVETSGSQYF.

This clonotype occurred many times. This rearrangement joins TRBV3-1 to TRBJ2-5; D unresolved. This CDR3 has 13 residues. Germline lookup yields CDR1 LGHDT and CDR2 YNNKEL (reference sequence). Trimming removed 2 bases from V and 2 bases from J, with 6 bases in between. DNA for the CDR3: TGTGCCAGCAGCCAATCGGTTCAAGAGACCCAGTACTTC. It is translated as CASSQSVQETQYF.

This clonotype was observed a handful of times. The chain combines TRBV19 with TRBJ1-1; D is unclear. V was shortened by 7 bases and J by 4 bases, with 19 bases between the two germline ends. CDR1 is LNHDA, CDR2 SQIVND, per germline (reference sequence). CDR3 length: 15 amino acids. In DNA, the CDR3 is TGTGCCAGTACCCTAGGGCCGGAAGGAATCACTGAAGCTTTCTTT. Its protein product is CASTLGPEGITEAFF.

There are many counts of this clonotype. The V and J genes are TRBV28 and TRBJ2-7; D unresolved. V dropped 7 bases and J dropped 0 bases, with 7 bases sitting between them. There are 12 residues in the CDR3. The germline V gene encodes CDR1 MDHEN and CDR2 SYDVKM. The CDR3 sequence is CASIGSSYEQYF. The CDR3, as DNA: TGTGCCAGCATCGGAAGCTCCTACGAGCAGTACTTC.

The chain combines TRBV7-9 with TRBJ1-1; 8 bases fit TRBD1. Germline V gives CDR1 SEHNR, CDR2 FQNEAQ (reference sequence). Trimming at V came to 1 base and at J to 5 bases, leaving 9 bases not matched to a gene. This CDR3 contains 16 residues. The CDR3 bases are TGTGCCAGCAGCTTAGTGGGCGGACAGGGAAGGACTGAAGCTTTCTTT. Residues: CASSLVGGQGRTEAFF.

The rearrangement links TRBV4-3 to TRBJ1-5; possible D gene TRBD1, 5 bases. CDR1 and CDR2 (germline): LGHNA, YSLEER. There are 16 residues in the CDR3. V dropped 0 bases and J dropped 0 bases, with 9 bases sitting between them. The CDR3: CASSQDPGLSNQPQHF. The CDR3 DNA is TGCGCCAGCAGCCAAGATCCAGGGCTTAGCAATCAGCCCCAGCATTTT.

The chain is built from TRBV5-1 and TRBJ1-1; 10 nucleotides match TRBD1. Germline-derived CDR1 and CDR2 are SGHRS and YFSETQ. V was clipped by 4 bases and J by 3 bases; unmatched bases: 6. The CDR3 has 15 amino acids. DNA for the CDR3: TGCGCCAGCAGCGGGGGGACAGGGGCCGACACTGAAGCTTTCTTT. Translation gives CASSGGTGADTEAFF.

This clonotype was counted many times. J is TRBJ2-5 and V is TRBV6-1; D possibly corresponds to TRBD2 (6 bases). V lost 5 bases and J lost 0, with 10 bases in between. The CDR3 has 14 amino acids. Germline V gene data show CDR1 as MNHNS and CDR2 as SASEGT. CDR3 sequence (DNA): TGTGCCAGCAGTAAACGGGACTACCAAGAGACCCAGTACTTC. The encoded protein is CASSKRDYQETQYF.

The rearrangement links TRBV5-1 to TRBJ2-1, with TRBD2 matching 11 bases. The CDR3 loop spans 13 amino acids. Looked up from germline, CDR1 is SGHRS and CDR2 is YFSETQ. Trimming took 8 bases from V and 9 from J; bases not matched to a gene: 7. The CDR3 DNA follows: TGCGCCAGTCGACTAGCGGGGTCGCGTGAGCAGTTCTTC. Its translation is CASRLAGSREQFF. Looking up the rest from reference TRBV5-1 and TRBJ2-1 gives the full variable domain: KAGVTQTPRYLIKTRGQQVTLSCSPISGHRSVSWYQQTPGQGLQFLFEYFSETQRNKGNFPGRFSGRQFSNSRSEMNVSTLELGDSALYLCASRLAGSREQFFGPGTRLTVL.

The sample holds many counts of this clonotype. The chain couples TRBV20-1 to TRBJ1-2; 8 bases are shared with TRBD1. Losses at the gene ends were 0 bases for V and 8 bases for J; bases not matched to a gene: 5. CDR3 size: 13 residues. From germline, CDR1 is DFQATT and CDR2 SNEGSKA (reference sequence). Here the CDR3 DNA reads TGCAGTGCTAGAGAGGCAGGGGGCTACGGCTACACCTTC. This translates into CSAREAGGYGYTF.

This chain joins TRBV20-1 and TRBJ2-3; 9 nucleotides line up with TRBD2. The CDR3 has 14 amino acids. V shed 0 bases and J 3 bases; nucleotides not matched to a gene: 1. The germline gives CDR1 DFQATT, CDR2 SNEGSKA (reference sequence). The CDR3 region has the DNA TGCAGTGCTAGAGATGCGGGAGGGACAGATACGCAGTATTTT. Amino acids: CSARDAGGTDTQYF.

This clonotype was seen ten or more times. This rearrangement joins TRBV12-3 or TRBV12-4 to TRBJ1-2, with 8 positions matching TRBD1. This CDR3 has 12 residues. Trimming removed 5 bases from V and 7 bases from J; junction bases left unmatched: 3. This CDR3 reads CASSPGGGGYTF. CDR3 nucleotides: TGTGCCAGCAGTCCAGGGGGCGGTGGCTACACCTTC.

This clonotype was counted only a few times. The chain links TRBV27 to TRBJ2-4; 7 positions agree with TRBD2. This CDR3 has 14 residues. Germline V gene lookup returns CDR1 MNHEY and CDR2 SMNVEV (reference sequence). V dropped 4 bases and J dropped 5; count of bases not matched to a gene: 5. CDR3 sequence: CASSSGREQNIQYF. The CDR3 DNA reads TGTGCCAGCAGTTCAGGGAGGGAGCAAAACATTCAGTACTTC.

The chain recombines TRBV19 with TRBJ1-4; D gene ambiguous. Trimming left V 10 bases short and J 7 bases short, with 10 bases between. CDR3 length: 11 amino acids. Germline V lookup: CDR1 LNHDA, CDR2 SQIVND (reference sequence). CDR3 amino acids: CATRMGEKLFF. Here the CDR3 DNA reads TGTGCCACCCGAATGGGTGAAAAACTGTTTTTT.

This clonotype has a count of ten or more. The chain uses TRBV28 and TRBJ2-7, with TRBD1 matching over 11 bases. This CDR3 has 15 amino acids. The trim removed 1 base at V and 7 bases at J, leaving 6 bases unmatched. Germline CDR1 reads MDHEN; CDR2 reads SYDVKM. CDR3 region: CASSLSGQGAREQYF. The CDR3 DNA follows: TGTGCCAGCAGTTTATCTGGACAGGGGGCAAGGGAGCAGTACTTC.

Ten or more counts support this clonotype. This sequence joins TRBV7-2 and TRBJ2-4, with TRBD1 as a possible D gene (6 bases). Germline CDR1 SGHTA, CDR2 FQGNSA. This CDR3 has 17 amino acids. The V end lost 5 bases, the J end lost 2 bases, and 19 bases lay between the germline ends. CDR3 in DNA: TGTGCCAGCAGCCTAAAACAGGGCTACGAAACCAAAAACATTCAGTACTTC. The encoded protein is CASSLKQGYETKNIQYF.

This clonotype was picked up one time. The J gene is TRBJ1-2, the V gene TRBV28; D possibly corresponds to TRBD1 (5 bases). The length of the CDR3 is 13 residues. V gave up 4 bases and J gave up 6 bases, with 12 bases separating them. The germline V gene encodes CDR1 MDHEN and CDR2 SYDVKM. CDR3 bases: TGTGCCAGCAGTTGGAGGGGAGGGCATGGCTACACCTTC. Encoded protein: CASSWRGGHGYTF.

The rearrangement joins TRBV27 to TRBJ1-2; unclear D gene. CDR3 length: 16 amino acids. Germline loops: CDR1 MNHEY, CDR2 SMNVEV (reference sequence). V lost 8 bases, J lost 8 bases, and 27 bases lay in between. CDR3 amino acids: CASRLSRLGQDVGYTF. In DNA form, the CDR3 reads TGTGCCAGCCGGTTATCGAGGCTGGGCCAGGACGTGGGCTACACCTTC.

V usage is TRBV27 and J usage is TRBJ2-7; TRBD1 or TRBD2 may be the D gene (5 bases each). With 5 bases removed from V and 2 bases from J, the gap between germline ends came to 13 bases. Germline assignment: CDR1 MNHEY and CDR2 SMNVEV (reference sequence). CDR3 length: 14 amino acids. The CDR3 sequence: CASSRPGRAYEQYF. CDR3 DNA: TGTGCCAGCAGTCGACCAGGGCGGGCCTACGAGCAGTACTTC.

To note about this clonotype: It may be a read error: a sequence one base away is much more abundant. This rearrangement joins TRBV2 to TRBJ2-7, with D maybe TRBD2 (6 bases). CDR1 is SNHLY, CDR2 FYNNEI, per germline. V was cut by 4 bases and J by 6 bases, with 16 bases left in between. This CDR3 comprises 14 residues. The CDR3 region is CASSVGAGDCEQYF. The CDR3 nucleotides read TGTGCCAGCAGTGTTGGGGCCGGGGACTGCGAGCAGTACTTC.

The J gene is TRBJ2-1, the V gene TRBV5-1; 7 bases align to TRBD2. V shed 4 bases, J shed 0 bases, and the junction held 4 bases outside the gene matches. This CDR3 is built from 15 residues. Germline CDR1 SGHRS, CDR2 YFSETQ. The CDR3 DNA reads TGCGCCAGCAGCCTCCAGCGGGGCTCCTACAATGAGCAGTTCTTC. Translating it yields CASSLQRGSYNEQFF.

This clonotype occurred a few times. The DNA of the CDR3 is TGTGCCAGTAGTATTGCGTTGGTCAACACTGAAGCTTTCTTT. Its translation: CASSIALVNTEAFF. This chain connects TRBV19 to TRBJ1-1; D is unresolved. Trimming removed 3 bases from V and 2 bases from J, with 10 bases in between. Germline values: CDR1 LNHDA, CDR2 SQIVND (reference sequence). The length of the CDR3 is 14 residues.

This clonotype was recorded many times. The CDR3 DNA reads TGTGCCATCTCGCCGGGGCTGAACACTGAAGCTTTCTTT. Amino acids: CAISPGLNTEAFF. The chain is built from TRBV10-3 and TRBJ1-1, with D maybe TRBD1 (5 bases). V gave up 8 bases and J gave up 0 bases, with 10 bases separating them. This CDR3 is 13 amino acids long. Germline loops: CDR1 ENHRY, CDR2 SYGVKD.

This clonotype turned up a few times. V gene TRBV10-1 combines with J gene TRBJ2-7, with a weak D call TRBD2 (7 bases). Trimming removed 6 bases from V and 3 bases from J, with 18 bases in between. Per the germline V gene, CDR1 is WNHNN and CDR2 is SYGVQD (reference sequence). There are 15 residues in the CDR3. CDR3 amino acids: CASSGGQGGGYEQYF. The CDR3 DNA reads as TGCGCCAGCAGCGGCGGCCAGGGAGGGGGCTACGAGCAGTACTTC.

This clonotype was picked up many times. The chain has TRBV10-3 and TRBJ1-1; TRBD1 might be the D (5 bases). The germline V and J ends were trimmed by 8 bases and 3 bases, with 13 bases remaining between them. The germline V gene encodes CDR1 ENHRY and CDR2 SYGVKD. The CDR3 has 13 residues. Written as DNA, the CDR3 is TGTGCCATCCGAACGGGACGGGACACTGAAGCTTTCTTT. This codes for CAIRTGRDTEAFF.